This TCR beta chain is from a study of T cell clones after liver transplantation. Study as a whole: TCRbeta sequencing after a pre-transplant mixed lymphocyte reaction identified graft-donor-reactive clones, later tracked in post-transplant blood. Timepoints were pre-transplant, pre-withdrawal, and after withdrawal was completed or failed. As an antigen-independent comparator, third-party-reactive TCRbeta sequences came from pre-transplant mixed lymphocyte reactions.

Germline loops: CDR1 SGHNT, CDR2 YENEEA. CDR3 length: 17 amino acids. Trimming cost V 3 bases and J 6 bases; bases outside gene matches: 12. TCRdb keeps only in-frame clones here, not all; method: immunoSEQ multiplex PCR. This sample carries 70,000 to 80,000 clones, more than 90% of them seen once, and the ten largest clones take 2% to 3%. This TCR was sampled from a human donor who received a liver transplant. The rearrangement links TRBV11-3 to TRBJ2-2, with 8 nucleotides matching TRBD2. The source material was CD4+ T cells from blood, sampled before liver transplant. In DNA, the CDR3 is TGTGCCAGCAGCTTTTGGCCCCAATTAGCGGGACCCGGGGAGCTGTTTTTT. This gives the protein CASSFWPQLAGPGELFF.